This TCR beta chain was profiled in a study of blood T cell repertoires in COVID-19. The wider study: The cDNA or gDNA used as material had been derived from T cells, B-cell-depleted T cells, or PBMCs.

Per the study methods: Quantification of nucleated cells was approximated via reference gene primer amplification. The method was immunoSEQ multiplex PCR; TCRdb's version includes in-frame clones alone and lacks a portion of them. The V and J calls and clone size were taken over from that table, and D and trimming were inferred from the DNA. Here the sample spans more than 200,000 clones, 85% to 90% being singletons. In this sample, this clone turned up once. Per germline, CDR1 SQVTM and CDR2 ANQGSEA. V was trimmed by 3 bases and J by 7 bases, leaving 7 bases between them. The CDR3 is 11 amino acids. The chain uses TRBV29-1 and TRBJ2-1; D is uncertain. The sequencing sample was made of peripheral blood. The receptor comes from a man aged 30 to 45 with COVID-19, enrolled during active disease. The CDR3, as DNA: TGCAGCGTTGAGTCAGATAATGAGCAGTTCTTC. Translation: CSVESDNEQFF.